This TCR beta chain derives from a study of shared clonotypes between healthy human individuals. Selected positively for CCR7 and CD45RO-negative, naive CD8 cells excluded terminally differentiated effector memory CD45RA+ cells. The assay was immunoSEQ multiplex PCR, and TCRdb's table has in-frame clones only and misses some. Here the sample spans approximately 1.9 million clones, 93% being singletons. CDR3 length: 14 amino acids. V shed 0 bases and J shed 4 bases, with 8 bases lying between them. CDR1 is SGHNT and CDR2 is YYREEE in the germline V gene (reference sequence). The material sequenced was naive CD8+ T cells from PBMCs. This sequence originates from a man aged 18 to 30 in good health. Some clones in this sample may be carry-over from other donors' samples. The genes are TRBV5-4 and TRBJ2-1; D not resolved. In nucleotides, the CDR3 is TGTGCCAGCAGCTTGGGGGCCGGTTACAATGAGCAGTTCTTC. Amino acid sequence: CASSLGAGYNEQFF.